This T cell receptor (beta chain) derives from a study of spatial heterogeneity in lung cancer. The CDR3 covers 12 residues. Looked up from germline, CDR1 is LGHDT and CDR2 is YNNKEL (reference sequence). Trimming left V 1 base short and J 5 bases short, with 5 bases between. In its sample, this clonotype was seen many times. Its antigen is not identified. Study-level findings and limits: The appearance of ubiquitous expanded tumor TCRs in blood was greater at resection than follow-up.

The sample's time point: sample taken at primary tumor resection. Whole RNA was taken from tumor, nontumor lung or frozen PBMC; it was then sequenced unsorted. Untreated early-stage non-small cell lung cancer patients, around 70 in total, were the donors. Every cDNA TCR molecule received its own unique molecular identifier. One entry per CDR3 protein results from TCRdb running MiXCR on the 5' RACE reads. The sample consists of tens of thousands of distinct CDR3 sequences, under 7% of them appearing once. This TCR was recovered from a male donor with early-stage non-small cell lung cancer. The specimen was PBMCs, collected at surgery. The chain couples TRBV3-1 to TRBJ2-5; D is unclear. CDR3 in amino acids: CASSQVRETQYF. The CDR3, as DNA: TGTGCCAGCAGCCAAGTGCGGGAGACCCAGTACTTC.